The 13 T cell receptor beta chains presented below share a single source sample, sequenced in a study of blood T cell repertoires in COVID-19 (dated by TCRdb to 2018 to 2020). The receptor library was made with the immunoSEQ multiplex PCR assay. The table comes from immuneACCESS by way of TCRdb, which keeps in-frame sequences with V and J called. Part of the clones is missing from these tables; in studies checked, under half for an unresolved V gene and the rest for unknown reasons. The sample data list 65,000 to 70,000 clones, and around 93% of these were observed just once. The ten largest clones represent 2.9% of the sample. The sample consisted of peripheral blood. The receptor set was obtained from a man aged 70-80 years with active COVID-19.

This rearrangement joins TRBV5-6 to TRBJ2-7; 9 nucleotides line up with TRBD1. V gave up 3 bases and J gave up 4 bases; unmatched junction bases: 5. Germline V gene lookup returns CDR1 SGHDT and CDR2 YYEEEE. The CDR3 covers 14 residues. CDR3 region: CASSYGQGKYEQYF. DNA for the CDR3: TGTGCCAGCAGCTACGGACAGGGGAAATACGAGCAGTACTTC.

V is TRBV5-1 and J is TRBJ2-5, with 8 positions matching TRBD2. The CDR3 is 13 residues long. V dropped 6 bases and J dropped 5; count of bases not matched to a gene: 6. Germline lookup yields CDR1 SGHRS and CDR2 YFSETQ. This CDR3 is CASKAGDRETQYF. The CDR3 region has the DNA TGCGCCAGCAAAGCGGGGGATCGGGAGACCCAGTACTTC.

The chain links TRBV7-2 to TRBJ1-2; 10 bases are a match to TRBD1. CDR3 length: 13 amino acids. Germline values: CDR1 SGHTA, CDR2 FQGNSA. With V trimmed by 9 bases and J by 2 bases, 3 bases remained unmatched. The CDR3 region has the DNA TGTGCCAGTCGACAGGGGGCCAACTATGGCTACACCTTC. It specifies CASRQGANYGYTF.

V gene TRBV5-1 combines with J gene TRBJ2-3; 7 bases fit TRBD1. Per germline, CDR1 SGHRS and CDR2 YFSETQ. With V trimmed by 4 bases and J by 1 base, 6 bases remained unmatched. CDR3 size: 15 residues. In DNA form, the CDR3 reads TGCGCCAGCAGCCCCGGGACAGTTGGCACAGATACGCAGTATTTT. Encoded protein: CASSPGTVGTDTQYF. The whole variable domain, remainder taken from reference TRBV5-1 and TRBJ2-3, is KAGVTQTPRYLIKTRGQQVTLSCSPISGHRSVSWYQQTPGQGLQFLFEYFSETQRNKGNFPGRFSGRQFSNSRSEMNVSTLELGDSALYLCASSPGTVGTDTQYFGPGTRLTVL.

This sequence joins TRBV6-5 and TRBJ1-3; perhaps TRBD1 as D (6 bases). Germline CDR1 MNHEY, CDR2 SVGAGI. CDR3 size: 15 residues. Deletions cut 3 bases from V and 4 bases from J, with 13 bases between. CDR3 in DNA: TGTGCCAGCAGTTATCTACAGGGCGGAGGAAACACCATATATTTT. This translates into CASSYLQGGGNTIYF.

This chain links TRBV7-9 with TRBJ2-3; 8 bases align to TRBD2. V trimming: 3 bases; J trimming: 4 bases; junction bases outside the gene matches: 15. The germline V gene encodes CDR1 SEHNR and CDR2 FQNEAQ (reference sequence). The CDR3 covers 18 residues. CDR3 in amino acids: CASSFYVTGGRLSDTQYF. CDR3 sequence (DNA): TGTGCCAGCAGCTTCTATGTAACGGGGGGGCGGTTATCAGATACGCAGTATTTT.

The chain carries TRBV5-4 and TRBJ2-5; D unresolved. The V gene's germline CDR1 is SGHNT and CDR2 YYREEE (reference sequence). V dropped 0 bases and J dropped 1 base, with 10 bases sitting between them. The CDR3 spans 15 residues. The CDR3 coding sequence is TGTGCCAGCAGCTTGGGACGTAGCTTCCAAGAGACCCAGTACTTC. As protein: CASSLGRSFQETQYF.

In this sample, this clone turned up once. V and J are TRBV12-3 or TRBV12-4 and TRBJ1-2, with D unclear. V lost 1 base to trimming and J lost 4 bases, with 7 bases between them. The CDR3 runs to 13 residues. The CDR3 sequence: CASSLGQIYGYTF. The CDR3 DNA follows: TGTGCCAGCAGTTTAGGCCAGATCTATGGCTACACCTTC.

The CDR3 bases are TGCGCCAGCAGCTGGGGACAGGGTTTGCGGGAGCTGTTTTTT. Translating it yields CASSWGQGLRELFF. This chain uses TRBV5-1 with TRBJ2-2; TRBD1 aligns across 9 bases. The V segment lost 3 bases and the J segment 9 bases; nucleotides outside the gene matches: 6. The germline V gene has CDR1 SGHRS and CDR2 YFSETQ. The CDR3 totals 14 residues.

The chain has TRBV5-6 and TRBJ2-2, with D tentatively TRBD2 (6 bases). The CDR3 sequence is 15 residues long. Germline CDR1 and CDR2: SGHDT and YYEEEE. The V end was cut by 4 bases, the J end by 6 bases, with 16 bases between. This CDR3 reads CASSAGTSAPGELFF. CDR3 in DNA: TGTGCCAGCAGCGCCGGGACTTCGGCCCCCGGGGAGCTGTTTTTT.

The V call is TRBV10-1, the J call TRBJ2-2, with 8 bases matching TRBD2. CDR1 and CDR2 from the germline V gene are WNHNN and SYGVQD (reference sequence). The CDR3 runs to 14 residues. J was trimmed by 2 bases and V by 6 bases; bases with no gene match: 2. The CDR3 DNA reads TGCGCCAGCAGCCTAGCGGGCAACACCGGGGAGCTGTTTTTT. Translated: CASSLAGNTGELFF.

V usage is TRBV3-1 (or the pseudogene TRBV3-2) and J usage is TRBJ1-1, with 8 bases aligning to TRBD1. Germline V lookup: CDR1 LGHDT, CDR2 YNNKEL (reference sequence). Trimming removed 4 bases from V and 4 bases from J; junction bases left unmatched: 8. The CDR3 is 15 amino acids. The CDR3 reads CASSRRTGLGTEAFF. The CDR3 nucleotides are TGTGCCAGCAGCCGAAGGACAGGGTTGGGCACTGAAGCTTTCTTT.

This clone was detected once. The V gene is TRBV5-1, the J gene TRBJ2-5, with 16 bases identical to TRBD2. Looked up from germline, CDR1 is SGHRS and CDR2 is YFSETQ. V shed 4 bases, J shed 5 bases, and the junction held 8 bases outside the gene matches. This CDR3 has 17 amino acids. The CDR3 sequence is CASSGTGTSGGAETQYF. DNA for the CDR3: TGCGCCAGCAGCGGGACCGGGACTAGCGGGGGGGCGGAGACCCAGTACTTC. Supplemented by reference TRBV5-1 and TRBJ2-5, the full variable domain reads KAGVTQTPRYLIKTRGQQVTLSCSPISGHRSVSWYQQTPGQGLQFLFEYFSETQRNKGNFPGRFSGRQFSNSRSEMNVSTLELGDSALYLCASSGTGTSGGAETQYFGPGTRLLVL.